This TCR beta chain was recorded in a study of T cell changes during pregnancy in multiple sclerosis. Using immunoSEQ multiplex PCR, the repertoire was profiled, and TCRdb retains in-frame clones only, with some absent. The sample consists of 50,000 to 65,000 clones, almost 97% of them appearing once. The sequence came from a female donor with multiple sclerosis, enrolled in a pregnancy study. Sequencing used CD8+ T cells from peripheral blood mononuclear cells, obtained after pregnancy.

The CDR3: CASSSGQGGNTEAFF. CDR3 bases: TGTGCCAGCAGCTCAGGACAGGGGGGGAACACTGAAGCTTTCTTT. The V gene is TRBV7-9, the J gene TRBJ1-1, with TRBD1 identical over 10 bases. V lost 4 bases to trimming and J lost 1 base; unmatched junction nucleotides: 3. Germline-derived CDR1 and CDR2 are SEHNR and FQNEAQ (reference sequence). The CDR3 totals 15 residues.